The 20 T cell receptor beta chains below all came from one sample that was sequenced in a study of T cell changes during pregnancy in multiple sclerosis. Measured with immunoSEQ multiplex PCR; TCRdb has only the in-frame clones, and not every one. The sample holds about 40,000 clones, around 94% seen once. The sequencing used peripheral blood, collected in the third trimester of pregnancy. Receptors originate from a female donor with multiple sclerosis, enrolled in a pregnancy study.

This clone was counted once. The CDR3: CASRTAATVMQDTQYF. The DNA of the CDR3 is TGTGCCAGCAGAACAGCGGCTACAGTCATGCAAGATACGCAGTATTTT. V gene TRBV21-1 combines with J gene TRBJ2-3; TRBD2, the D gene given by the table, was not confirmed from the DNA. TRBV21-1 is labeled a pseudogene. This CDR3 comprises 16 residues.

The V gene is TRBV27, the J gene TRBJ2-3; tentatively, D is TRBD2 (5 bases). The CDR3 covers 16 residues. V was trimmed by 0 bases and J by 4 bases, leaving 14 bases between them. CDR1 MNHEY and CDR2 SMNVEV come from the germline V gene (reference sequence). The CDR3 DNA reads as TGTGCCAGCAGTTTATCATCAGCGGAGCCCCCAGATACGCAGTATTTT. Encoded protein: CASSLSSAEPPDTQYF.

The chain couples TRBV28 to TRBJ2-1, with D perhaps matching TRBD2 (6 bases). Germline V lookup: CDR1 MDHEN, CDR2 SYDVKM. V gave up 6 bases and J gave up 5 bases, with 14 bases separating them. The CDR3 sequence is 14 residues long. CDR3 bases: TGTGCCAGCAGACCCCGGGGGACCGACAATGAGCAGTTCTTC. Translating gives CASRPRGTDNEQFF.

This clone was counted once. The genes are TRBV28 and TRBJ1-2; TRBD1 aligns across 8 bases. In germline, CDR1 is MDHEN, CDR2 SYDVKM. The CDR3 extends over 12 amino acids. J lost 8 bases, V lost 4 bases, and 3 bases had no gene match. The CDR3 protein is CASSSGDRGYTF. The CDR3 DNA reads as TGTGCCAGCAGTTCCGGGGACAGGGGCTACACCTTC.

The chain links TRBV9 to TRBJ1-2; 7 bases line up with TRBD1. The CDR3 runs 14 residues. Germline V gives CDR1 SGDLS, CDR2 YYNGEE. V was clipped by 0 bases and J by 4 bases; unmatched bases: 3. The chain's CDR3 is CASSVEDRVYGYTF. CDR3 nucleotide sequence: TGTGCCAGCAGCGTAGAAGACAGGGTCTATGGCTACACCTTC.

V gene TRBV6-1 combines with J gene TRBJ2-1; D call uncertain. The CDR3 runs to 13 residues. V was pared by 6 bases and J by 3 bases, with 9 bases between. Germline lookup yields CDR1 MNHNS and CDR2 SASEGT. CDR3 sequence reads: CASRIGVYNEQFF. The CDR3 DNA sequence: TGTGCCAGCAGGATCGGAGTCTACAATGAGCAGTTCTTC.

The V call is TRBV6-5, the J call TRBJ2-7; 7 bases match TRBD2. Losses at the gene ends were 10 bases for V and 5 bases for J; bases not matched to a gene: 14. CDR3 length: 14 residues. In germline, CDR1 is MNHEY, CDR2 SVGAGI. CDR3 nucleotide sequence: TGTGCCACTTTCCGGACTAGTGTCCCCAACGAGCAGTACTTC. It encodes CATFRTSVPNEQYF.

The chain joins TRBV12-5 to TRBJ2-1; TRBD1 matches 7 bases. Looked up from germline, CDR1 is LGHNT and CDR2 is FRNRAP. J was trimmed by 4 bases and V by 5 bases; bases with no gene match: 2. The CDR3 is made up of 13 amino acids. The CDR3 loop reads CASGTGQYNEQFF. The CDR3 nucleotides are TGTGCTAGTGGTACGGGACAGTACAATGAGCAGTTCTTC.

The V gene is TRBV7-2, the J gene TRBJ2-5; no clear D. V lost 1 base and J lost 3, with 9 bases in between. CDR3 length: 14 residues. Germline CDR1 reads SGHTA; CDR2 reads FQGNSA. CDR3 residues: CASSLDVTKETQYF. The CDR3 DNA reads as TGTGCCAGCAGCTTAGACGTCACAAAAGAGACCCAGTACTTC. Full variable domain (remainder filled in from reference TRBV7-2 and TRBJ2-5): GAGVSQSPSNKVTEKGKDVELRCDPISGHTALYWYRQSLGQGLEFLIYFQGNSAPDKSGLPSDRFSAERTGGSVSTLTIQRTQQEDSAVYLCASSLDVTKETQYFGPGTRLLVL.

The rearrangement uses TRBV7-2 and TRBJ2-7, with D tentatively TRBD1 (5 bases). Germline CDR1 SGHTA, CDR2 FQGNSA. CDR3 length: 14 residues. Trimming stripped 5 bases from V and 9 bases from J, with 20 bases between. CDR3 amino acids: CASSPSTGNTGQYF. The CDR3 nucleotides read TGTGCCAGCAGCCCGTCGACTGGGAATACAGGGCAGTACTTC.

The CDR3: CASSLVGGAYNEQFF. In nucleotides, the CDR3 is TGTGCCAGCAGCTTAGTGGGAGGGGCGTACAATGAGCAGTTCTTC. The chain has TRBV7-3 and TRBJ2-1; 7 nucleotides agree with TRBD2. This CDR3 has 15 amino acids. Trimming at V came to 2 bases and at J to 4 bases, leaving 5 bases not matched to a gene. In germline, CDR1 is SGHTA, CDR2 FQGTGA.

This clone has a single count. The chain recombines TRBV5-4 with TRBJ2-1, with 10 bases matching TRBD2. V dropped 6 bases and J dropped 3; count of bases not matched to a gene: 6. The CDR3 sequence is 15 residues long. Germline V lookup: CDR1 SGHNT, CDR2 YYREEE (reference sequence). DNA for the CDR3: TGTGCCAGCACCCTAGCGGGGGCCAACTACAATGAGCAGTTCTTC. Translation: CASTLAGANYNEQFF.

The V and J genes are TRBV10-2 and TRBJ2-7; 12 bases align to TRBD2. CDR3 length: 17 amino acids. J lost 3 bases, V lost 0 bases, and 6 bases had no gene match. The germline gives CDR1 WSHSY, CDR2 SAAADI. The CDR3 nucleotides are TGCGCCAGCAGTGAGTCGAGACTAGCGGGAGTAAGCTACGAGCAGTACTTC. This gives the protein CASSESRLAGVSYEQYF.

The chain combines TRBV7-8 with TRBJ2-5, with D possibly being TRBD1 (5 bases). Germline V gene sequence: CDR1 SGHVS, CDR2 FQNEAQ. There are 15 residues in the CDR3. Trimming shortened V by 1 base and J by 4 bases, and 13 bases separated the two germline ends. The CDR3 loop reads CASSLGAGMGETQYF. In nucleotides, the CDR3 is TGTGCCAGCAGCTTAGGCGCAGGGATGGGAGAGACCCAGTACTTC.

The chain recombines TRBV7-2 with TRBJ1-2; D is unresolved. Between the trimmed V and J ends, which lost 5 bases and 4 bases, there was a span of 17 bases. The CDR3 is 15 amino acids. Germline CDR1 SGHTA, CDR2 FQGNSA. The CDR3 loop reads CASSGDIARGYGYTF. Written as DNA, the CDR3 is TGTGCCAGCAGCGGCGACATTGCTCGGGGCTATGGCTACACCTTC.

V usage is TRBV12-5 and J usage is TRBJ2-1; 14 nucleotides line up with TRBD2. The junction had 15 bases not matched to a gene; V was cut back by 4 bases and J by 7 bases. From germline, CDR1 is LGHNT and CDR2 FRNRAP. CDR3 length: 19 residues. The DNA of the CDR3 is TGTGCTAGTGGTTCCTACCCGAAACAGACTAGCGGGGGGGAGAATGAGCAGTTCTTC. Its translation: CASGSYPKQTSGGENEQFF.

The chain joins TRBV27 to TRBJ1-1; D perhaps matches TRBD1 (6 bases). Trimming shortened V by 0 bases and J by 11 bases, and 13 bases separated the two germline ends. The length of the CDR3 is 13 residues. The germline gives CDR1 MNHEY, CDR2 SMNVEV (reference sequence). In nucleotides, the CDR3 is TGTGCCAGCAGTTTATCCGGAAACAGGGACGCTTTCTTT. Its translation is CASSLSGNRDAFF.

The chain joins TRBV6-5 to TRBJ2-2; D gene unclear. This CDR3 comprises 14 residues. V was trimmed by 6 bases and J by 2 bases, leaving 10 bases between them. Germline V gives CDR1 MNHEY, CDR2 SVGAGI. CDR3 sequence reads: CASSPGSNTGELFF. In DNA, the CDR3 is TGTGCCAGCAGCCCAGGATCTAACACCGGGGAGCTGTTTTTT.

The chain couples TRBV6-5 to TRBJ1-2, with TRBD1 matching over 7 bases. CDR1 and CDR2 (germline): MNHEY, SVGAGI. Unmatched junction bases numbered 5, after V lost 0 bases and J lost 7 bases. The CDR3 is 14 amino acids. The CDR3 here is CASSYSDRVGGYTF. For the CDR3, the DNA is TGTGCCAGCAGTTACTCTGACAGGGTGGGTGGCTACACCTTC.

The chain joins TRBV7-6 to TRBJ2-2, with TRBD1 as a possible D gene (5 bases). The CDR3 contains 15 residues. CDR1 and CDR2 from the germline V gene are SGHVS and FNYEAQ. V was pared by 1 base and J by 4 bases, with 10 bases between. CDR3 sequence (DNA): TGTGCCAGCAGCTTAGGACCCCAGGGCACCGGGGAGCTGTTTTTT. Translated: CASSLGPQGTGELFF.